The 9 T cell receptor beta chains listed next were all sequenced from one sample in a study of cytomegalovirus exposure and HLA in healthy donors. PCR involved 60 Vbeta and 13 Jbeta primers. The repertoire was sequenced with immunoSEQ multiplex PCR; TCRdb's copy has only in-frame clones and lacks some. With 110,000 to 150,000 clones in the sample, the ten largest clones hold around 0.96%. Sequenced input: PBMCs. These receptors all stem from a male donor in good health and CMV-seronegative.

The chain combines TRBV5-5 with TRBJ1-5; 10 bases agree with TRBD1. V lost 4 bases, J lost 1 base, and 8 bases stayed unmatched. The CDR3 covers 17 residues. Germline CDR1 is SGHKS and CDR2 is YYEKEE (reference sequence). CDR3 in amino acids: CASSPFDRGLSNQPQHF. The CDR3 DNA sequence: TGTGCCAGCAGCCCTTTTGACAGGGGGCTAAGCAATCAGCCCCAGCATTTT. The whole variable domain, filled in from reference TRBV5-5 and TRBJ1-5, reads DAGVTQSPTHLIKTRGQQVTLRCSPISGHKSVSWYQQVLGQGPQFIFQYYEKEERGRGNFPDRFSARQFPNYSSELNVNALLLGDSALYLCASSPFDRGLSNQPQHFGDGTRLSIL.

V is TRBV29-1 and J is TRBJ2-1, with TRBD1 as a possible D gene (7 bases). The length of the CDR3 is 15 residues. Trimming shortened V by 7 bases and J by 1 base, and 17 bases separated the two germline ends. CDR1 and CDR2 from the germline V gene are SQVTM and ANQGSEA. CDR3 coding DNA: TGCAGCGCCCGGGGGACAGAGAGATCCTACAATGAGCAGTTCTTC. Translated: CSARGTERSYNEQFF.

On this clone: The same CDR3 arises from other DNA sequences in this sample as well. V is TRBV19 and J is TRBJ1-5, with 7 bases that match TRBD1. Per the germline V gene, CDR1 is LNHDA and CDR2 is SQIVND (reference sequence). With 4 bases clipped from V and 0 bases from J, the junction kept 3 bases outside the gene matches. This CDR3 is built from 15 residues. The CDR3 sequence is CASSTRQGSNQPQHF. In DNA, the CDR3 is TGTGCCAGTAGTACCAGACAGGGTAGCAATCAGCCCCAGCATTTT.

This sequence joins TRBV6-6 and TRBJ2-2, with D uncertain. The V gene lost 6 bases and the J gene lost 3 bases, with 8 bases spanning the gap. Germline-derived CDR1 and CDR2 are MNHNY and SVGAGI (reference sequence). This CDR3 is built from 13 residues. For the CDR3, the DNA is TGTGCCAGCAGACACCCCTACACCGGGGAGCTGTTTTTT. Protein sequence: CASRHPYTGELFF.

The gene calls are TRBV5-6 and TRBJ2-6; a weak D match, TRBD2 (6 bases). The CDR3 covers 15 residues. V lost 4 bases and J lost 2, with 10 bases in between. Germline values: CDR1 SGHDT, CDR2 YYEEEE. DNA of the CDR3: TGTGCCAGCAGCCCATGGGGGGCTGGGGCCAACGTCCTGACTTTC. Translating it yields CASSPWGAGANVLTF.

The CDR3 region is CASSIDLVQVGPYEQYF. CDR3 bases: TGTGCCAGTAGTATAGATCTTGTACAGGTCGGCCCCTACGAGCAGTACTTC. J is TRBJ2-7 and V is TRBV19, with a possible D match to TRBD1 (5 bases). V was trimmed by 0 bases and J by 2 bases, leaving 17 bases between them. The CDR3 consists of 17 residues. Germline-derived CDR1 and CDR2 are LNHDA and SQIVND (reference sequence).

The chain is built from TRBV30 and TRBJ2-2; 7 nucleotides match TRBD1. Trimming took 5 bases from V and 3 from J; bases not matched to a gene: 6. From germline, CDR1 is GTSNPN and CDR2 SVGIG (reference sequence). The CDR3 is made up of 14 amino acids. The CDR3 DNA reads as TGTGCCTGGGGGGGACAGATCTACACCGGGGAGCTGTTTTTT. Translating it yields CAWGGQIYTGELFF.

The chain employs TRBV30 and TRBJ1-2, with D perhaps TRBD1 (5 bases). From germline, CDR1 is GTSNPN and CDR2 SVGIG (reference sequence). CDR3 length equals 13 residues. V lost 0 bases and J 6 bases, leaving 11 bases between the germline ends. The chain's CDR3 is CAWSVWQGDGYTF. For the CDR3, the DNA is TGTGCCTGGAGTGTATGGCAGGGCGATGGCTACACCTTC.

The chain's CDR3 is CASSPTGGHGYTF. CDR3 nucleotides: TGTGCCAGCAGCCCAACAGGGGGGCATGGCTACACCTTC. This sequence joins TRBV5-6 and TRBJ1-2; TRBD1 aligns across 8 bases. V trimming: 4 bases; J trimming: 6 bases; junction bases outside the gene matches: 5. The CDR3 length is 13 residues. Germline V gives CDR1 SGHDT, CDR2 YYEEEE. Drawing the rest from reference TRBV5-6 and TRBJ1-2, the complete variable domain is DAGVTQSPTHLIKTRGQQVTLRCSPKSGHDTVSWYQQALGQGPQFIFQYYEEEERQRGNFPDRFSGHQFPNYSSELNVNALLLGDSALYLCASSPTGGHGYTFGSGTRLTVV.